This TCR beta chain was observed in a study of T cell repertoires in cytomegalovirus infection (dated by TCRdb to between 2017 and 2020). About the full investigation: Donor HLA type was relevant to the analysis, as public TCR beta signatures indicated carriage of CMV infection together with the matching HLA type. The paper as a whole reports these results and caveats: Cumulative frequency of public TCR beta family members discriminated carriers of CMV infection plus the relevant HLA type in this cohort and an independent 352-donor cohort. The ex vivo response was dominated by HLA-C-restricted CMV-specific TCR beta clonotypes, which also provided the single most frequent clonotype in two of eight donors.

Compared with germline, V lacks 4 bases and J lacks 6 bases; bases without a gene match: 2. CDR1 and CDR2, per the germline V gene, are SQVTM and ANQGSEA. The CDR3 runs 13 residues from the cysteine to the phenylalanine. Only the CDR3 region is kept as DNA, spanning 39 bases read in frame from base 1. With respect to this clonotype: The clone's antigen remains unknown. No base-level quality is on record; no much larger clone is a single base apart.

This sample was sequenced with an Illumina HiSeq 1500. TCRdb ran its own pipeline on the public reads, namely fastp trimming at Q25 and MiXCR clone calling, and kept in-frame beta chains. Each CDR3 protein gets just one entry, which takes the most common genes and DNA from the rows behind it. A total of 100,000 to 150,000 distinct CDR3 sequences appear in this sample, roughly a quarter of them only once. About a third of the sample is in the top ten clones. The V gene is TRBV29-1 and the J gene is TRBJ2-2; TRBD1 agrees with 10 junctional bases. Sequencing input: PBMCs, sequenced either directly or after in vitro stimulation (not recorded which). This clonotype originated in a human donor in good health (CMV status not recorded). Some clones in this sample may be carry-over from other donors' samples. The nucleotides are TGCAGCGTTGGGGACAGGGGCGCCGGGGAGCTGTTTTTT. Its translation is CSVGDRGAGELFF.